The sequence of this T cell receptor (beta chain) was determined in a study of CD8 T cells in Susac syndrome (dated by TCRdb to about 2019). Background for the entire study: Of the Susac syndrome patients who were sequenced, eight were in clinical remission while about six had clinically active disease. At blood withdrawal, Susac syndrome patients were therapy-naive, treated with corticosteroids (with IVIg additionally given to some), or treated with IVIg alone. The study used repertoire sequencing to test whether antigen drove CD8+ T cell activation and differentiation in Susac syndrome. The clonality of the CD8+ T cell repertoire was compared across approximately 12 healthy donors, around 14 Susac syndrome patients and under 19 multiple sclerosis patients. General conclusions and limits of the study: The TCR sequencing and HLA analysis was acknowledged to have included a relatively small number of individuals. Clonal expansion was observed in Susac syndrome CD8+ repertoires, with the highest expansion in CD8+ TEMRA cells and greater expansion in clinically active than in remitting patients. Looking at Susac-specific public clones, the researchers identified some 15 in the total CD8+ repertoire and five in the CD8+ TEMRA repertoire.

Peripheral blood CD8+ and CD4+ T cells from healthy donors, Susac syndrome patients and multiple sclerosis patients were profiled by high-throughput TCR beta sequencing. The Susac syndrome patients fulfilled recently defined diagnostic criteria for either definite or probable disease. Bulk CD8+ and CD4+ T cells were purified by magnetic negative isolation, whereas CD8+ TEMRA cells were enriched by FACS. Blood was collected in EDTA tubes and processed within 24 hours, with PBMCs isolated through density gradient centrifugation. PBMCs intended for TCR sequencing were frozen in liquid nitrogen and were later thawed in a 37 degrees C water bath. The sorted or isolated CD4+, CD8+ and CD8+ TEMRA cells reached a purity of at least 90%. RNA was extracted using the RNeasy kit, and roughly 0.45 to 1 ug of the RNA was reverse transcribed with random hexamers. TCR beta CDR3 regions were amplified with the immunoSEQ multiplex PCR assay covering 54 Vbeta and 13 Jbeta segments. PCR amplification bias was corrected using a synthetic template baseline for primer optimization and computational correction. On the study's bioinformatics: Reads were annotated to V, D and J genes per IMGT and analyzed with immunoSEQ Analyzer, keeping only productive sequences. To calculate clonality, Shannon entropy was normalized by log2 of the number of productive unique sequences and then subtracted from one. For each patient and control, public and private clones were evaluated within the 100 most prevalent clones. A clone was defined as Susac-specific if it was absent from the healthy and MS cohorts, from roughly 1,000 published viral clones and from other ImmuneACCESS disease sequences. TCRdb trimmed public reads at Q25 via fastp, called clones via MiXCR and kept in-frame beta chains. All rows with the same CDR3 protein become a single entry with the most common DNA and genes. What appears here as the V and J calls and clone size reflects TCRdb's work, not the paper's. The sample profile shows some 200,000 distinct CDR3 sequences; about 95% of them were found once. Together, the top ten hold about 0.15% of the sample.

Note on this clonotype: This clone's antigen is unknown. Per-nucleotide qualities are absent, and no much larger clonotype sits a single base away.

V is pared back by 0 bases and J by 6 bases, with 12 bases lying between the germline termini. CDR1 and CDR2 were assigned from the germline V gene as SGHAT and FQNNGV. From the cysteine up to the phenylalanine, the CDR3 has a length of 15 residues. Only CDR3 DNA is held: 45 bases, read in frame from base 1. The chain was built from TRBV11-2 and TRBJ2-1; possibly the D gene is TRBD2, per 5 matching bases. Sequencing input: CD8+ T cells from PBMCs. The receptor was isolated from a human donor with Susac syndrome. In nucleotides, the sequence is TGTGCCAGCAGCTTAGATCTAGGACGGGGCAATGAGCAGTTCTTC. It codes for CASSLDLGRGNEQFF.